One sample yielded the 24 T cell receptor beta chains listed below, sequenced in a study of identical twins. TCRdb recomputed calls from the 5' RACE reads with MiXCR, one row per CDR3 protein. The sample contains some 1,700,000 distinct CDR3 sequences, under 35% of which appear only once. The sample was cord blood. These receptors came from a newborn girl in good health.

The chain links TRBV20-1 to TRBJ2-7; 14 positions match TRBD2. V was pared by 3 bases and J by 7 bases, with 8 bases of the junction left unmatched. The CDR3 has 15 amino acids. Germline CDR1 DFQATT, CDR2 SNEGSKA (reference sequence). CDR3 in amino acids: CSASGTSGGYNEQYF. The CDR3 bases are TGCAGTGCTAGTGGGACTAGCGGGGGCTACAATGAGCAGTACTTC.

CDR3 sequence reads: CSARDSYGTYEQYF. CDR3 DNA: TGCAGTGCTAGAGATAGTTACGGAACCTACGAGCAGTACTTC. This chain links TRBV20-1 with TRBJ2-7, with D unresolved. The germline V and J ends were trimmed by 0 bases and 2 bases, with 11 bases remaining between them. Germline CDR1 reads DFQATT; CDR2 reads SNEGSKA (reference sequence). This CDR3 has 14 residues.

The chain employs TRBV21-1 and TRBJ1-5; the table's D call, TRBD1, has no DNA check behind it. TRBV21-1 is a known pseudogene. The CDR3 extends over 13 amino acids. CDR3: CASSKQGFQPQHF. CDR3 bases: TGTGCCAGCAGCAAACAGGGTTTTCAGCCCCAGCATTTT.

The chain joins TRBV6-5 to TRBJ2-1, with D perhaps TRBD2 (6 bases). Trimming took 2 bases from V and 6 from J, leaving 20 bases between them. The CDR3 is made up of 17 amino acids. CDR1 is MNHEY, CDR2 SVGAGI, per germline. In DNA form, the CDR3 reads TGTGCCAGCAGTTACCAGCCTCTAGCGAGTCTGATCAATGAGCAGTTCTTC. This translates into CASSYQPLASLINEQFF.

The V and J genes are TRBV18 and TRBJ2-1; no clear D gene. The CDR3 consists of 15 residues. V gave up 3 bases and J gave up 0 bases, with 9 bases separating them. Germline CDR1 KGHSH, CDR2 LQKENI. CDR3 nucleotides: TGTGCCAGCTCACCCTTAGGGAACTCCTACAATGAGCAGTTCTTC. Protein: CASSPLGNSYNEQFF.

The chain combines TRBV6-5 with TRBJ2-5, with D hard to call. This CDR3 is built from 16 residues. Trimming took off 0 bases at V and 1 base at J, with 12 bases between the two ends. Looked up from germline, CDR1 is MNHEY and CDR2 is SVGAGI. CDR3 in DNA: TGTGCCAGCAGTTACTCGATCGCGGCGGCCCAAGAGACCCAGTACTTC. Translated, it gives CASSYSIAAAQETQYF.

The V call is TRBV5-1, the J call TRBJ2-7; TRBD1 agrees at 7 bases. This CDR3 has 12 residues. Per the germline V gene, CDR1 is SGHRS and CDR2 is YFSETQ. J gave up 2 bases and V 7 bases, and 3 bases lay outside the gene matches. The CDR3 is CASQDRPYEQYF. In nucleotides, the CDR3 is TGCGCCAGCCAGGACAGGCCCTACGAGCAGTACTTC.

This chain uses TRBV5-1 with TRBJ1-5, with 8 nucleotides matching TRBD1. The CDR3 contains 15 residues. V shed 9 bases and J 0 bases; nucleotides not matched to a gene: 8. Germline CDR1 is SGHRS and CDR2 is YFSETQ. This chain's CDR3 is CAIPRQGYSNQPQHF. CDR3 bases: TGCGCCATTCCTAGACAGGGGTATAGCAATCAGCCCCAGCATTTT.

This clonotype was seen more than once but under ten times. CDR3 amino acids: CASSEGAVDTQYF. The CDR3 DNA follows: TGTGCCAGTAGTGAGGGGGCTGTAGATACGCAGTATTTT. This chain uses TRBV5-4 with TRBJ2-3, with 7 bases fitting TRBD1. Germline V gene sequence: CDR1 SGHNT, CDR2 YYREEE (reference sequence). The CDR3 is 13 residues long. V shed 8 bases and J 5 bases; nucleotides not matched to a gene: 8.

This clonotype has at least ten counts. DNA of the CDR3: TGCAGTGCATCGGGGACCGGCACAGATACGCAGTATTTT. This encodes CSASGTGTDTQYF. The chain uses TRBV20-1 and TRBJ2-3; D tentatively fits TRBD1 or TRBD2 (5 bases each). Germline CDR1 reads DFQATT; CDR2 reads SNEGSKA (reference sequence). V dropped 6 bases and J dropped 1 base, with 11 bases sitting between them. CDR3 length: 13 amino acids.

This sequence joins TRBV28 and TRBJ2-7; 8 bases align to TRBD1. The CDR3 has 14 residues. Trimming removed 2 bases from V and 6 bases from J; junction bases left unmatched: 6. Germline values: CDR1 MDHEN, CDR2 SYDVKM. Here the CDR3 DNA reads TGTGCCAGCAGTTTAATGGACAGGGCCAGCGAGCAGTACTTC. This encodes CASSLMDRASEQYF. The whole variable domain, filled in from reference TRBV28 and TRBJ2-7, reads DVKVTQSSRYLVKRTGEKVFLECVQDMDHENMFWYRQDPGLGLRLIYFSYDVKMKEKGDIPEGYSVSREKKERFSLILESASTNQTSMYLCASSLMDRASEQYFGPGTRLTVT.

This clonotype was counted only a few times. The chain recombines TRBV7-9 with TRBJ2-1, with D possibly TRBD2 on 5 matching bases. The V end lost 5 bases, the J end lost 2 bases, and 19 bases lay between the germline ends. The germline V gene has CDR1 SEHNR and CDR2 FQNEAQ (reference sequence). The CDR3 has 17 amino acids. The CDR3 nucleotides are TGTGCCAGCAGCCCAGGTTATAGGGAGAACACCTACAATGAGCAGTTCTTC. Amino acid sequence: CASSPGYRENTYNEQFF.

The sample holds one count of this clonotype. The CDR3 region has the DNA TGCAGTGCCCCCGTCGGGTCGGGACAAGAGACCCAGTACTTC. Protein: CSAPVGSGQETQYF. The V call is TRBV20-1, the J call TRBJ2-5; possibly TRBD2 for D (5 bases). Germline V gene lookup returns CDR1 DFQATT and CDR2 SNEGSKA (reference sequence). The CDR3 totals 14 residues. Between the trimmed V and J ends, which lost 6 bases and 2 bases, there was a span of 16 bases.

On this clonotype itself: At one boundary the junction diverges from the germline segment, which might be a read error. This sequence joins TRBV20-1 and TRBJ2-3; 7 bases line up with TRBD1. CDR1 is DFQATT and CDR2 is SNEGSKA in the germline V gene (reference sequence). There are 12 residues in the CDR3. The CDR3 loop is CSARGGTDRQYF. The DNA of the CDR3 is TGCAGTGCTCGGGGTGGGACAGATAGGCAGTATTTT.

The rearrangement links TRBV7-9 to TRBJ2-7, with 9 bases identical to TRBD2. The CDR3 runs 13 residues. The V and J ends lost 5 bases and 6 bases, in that order; junction bases with no gene match: 5. Germline lookup yields CDR1 SEHNR and CDR2 FQNEAQ (reference sequence). The CDR3 is CASSPRGLAEQYF. Here the CDR3 DNA reads TGTGCCAGCAGCCCTCGGGGACTAGCCGAGCAGTACTTC.

This clonotype came up many times. This sequence joins TRBV28 and TRBJ2-5; 7 bases match TRBD1. V trimming: 8 bases; J trimming: 3 bases; junction bases outside the gene matches: 3. Looked up from germline, CDR1 is MDHEN and CDR2 is SYDVKM. The CDR3 is 12 residues long. CDR3 amino acids: CASFDREETQYF. The DNA of the CDR3 is TGTGCCAGCTTCGACAGGGAAGAGACCCAGTACTTC.

The genes are TRBV4-1 and TRBJ1-5, with D hard to call. The CDR3 extends over 17 amino acids. The germline V and J ends were trimmed by 3 bases and 0 bases, with 15 bases remaining between them. Germline V CDR1 and CDR2: MGHRA, YSYEKL. CDR3 sequence: CASSHTIVAYSNQPQHF. In nucleotides, the CDR3 is TGCGCCAGCAGCCATACTATCGTTGCTTATAGCAATCAGCCCCAGCATTTT.

This clonotype has ten or more counts. The chain couples TRBV6-6 to TRBJ1-5, with D possibly being TRBD1 (6 bases). Trimming took off 2 bases at V and 2 bases at J, with 7 bases between the two ends. The germline CDR1 and CDR2 sequences are MNHNY and SVGAGI (reference sequence). The CDR3 spans 14 residues. The CDR3 loop reads CASSYRQGNQPQHF. CDR3 coding DNA: TGTGCCAGCAGTTACAGACAGGGCAATCAGCCCCAGCATTTT.

The chain combines TRBV28 with TRBJ2-7; maybe TRBD2 (5 bases). Trimming removed 8 bases at V and 3 bases at J, with 14 bases between. From germline, CDR1 is MDHEN and CDR2 SYDVKM. This CDR3 has 13 amino acids. The CDR3 protein is CASDDPSGYEQYF. In DNA form, the CDR3 reads TGTGCCAGCGATGACCCCAGCGGCTACGAGCAGTACTTC.

This clonotype was observed a few times. The genes are TRBV5-1 and TRBJ1-1; D unclear. The CDR3 consists of 15 residues. Between the trimmed V and J ends, which lost 3 bases and 2 bases, there was a span of 14 bases. From germline, CDR1 is SGHRS and CDR2 YFSETQ. The CDR3 DNA follows: TGCGCCAGCAGCTCTCACGGACCGAGCAACACTGAAGCTTTCTTT. This gives the protein CASSSHGPSNTEAFF.

To note about this clonotype: It may be a read error: a sequence one base away is much more abundant. This rearrangement joins TRBV6-5 to TRBJ1-2; D remains unclear. The germline V gene encodes CDR1 MNHEY and CDR2 SVGAGI. The CDR3 has 15 residues. Deletions cut 0 bases from V and 7 bases from J, with 15 bases between. The CDR3 DNA is TGTGCCAGCAGTTACTCGATTCGGGATCCCTCTGGCTACACCTTC. Amino acid sequence: CASSYSIRDPSGYTF.

This clonotype showed up just a few times. The chain recombines TRBV20-1 with TRBJ2-3; 13 bases align to TRBD2. J gave up 5 bases and V 3 bases, and 5 bases lay outside the gene matches. This CDR3 is built from 15 residues. Germline lookup yields CDR1 DFQATT and CDR2 SNEGSKA (reference sequence). The CDR3 nucleotides read TGCAGTGCTAGGGGACTAGCGGGGAGCGGAGATACGCAGTATTTT. Translating it yields CSARGLAGSGDTQYF.

This clonotype was found many times. This chain links TRBV7-2 with TRBJ2-7; D is uncertain. Trimming shortened V by 1 base and J by 7 bases, and 14 bases separated the two germline ends. The CDR3 extends over 14 amino acids. Germline values: CDR1 SGHTA, CDR2 FQGNSA. Here the CDR3 reads CASSLDFASREQYF. For the CDR3, the DNA is TGTGCCAGCAGCTTAGATTTCGCCTCTAGGGAGCAGTACTTC. Filled out from reference TRBV7-2 and TRBJ2-7, the complete variable domain reads GAGVSQSPSNKVTEKGKDVELRCDPISGHTALYWYRQSLGQGLEFLIYFQGNSAPDKSGLPSDRFSAERTGGSVSTLTIQRTQQEDSAVYLCASSLDFASREQYFGPGTRLTVT.

The chain employs TRBV4-1 and TRBJ1-3; D gene uncertain. CDR1 and CDR2 (germline): MGHRA, YSYEKL. Trimming took 1 base from V and 0 from J, leaving 7 bases between them. The CDR3 sequence is 15 residues long. The CDR3 DNA is TGCGCCAGCAGCCAAGGGCACTACTCTGGAAACACCATATATTTT. Its protein product is CASSQGHYSGNTIYF.